This T cell receptor (beta chain) originates from a study of OX40 agonist ivuxolimab in advanced cancers. Turning to the study itself: Patients received ivuxolimab, an agonistic anti-OX40 (CD134) antibody.

Patients were ineligible given autoimmune disease history or systemic immunosuppression. The table came from immunoSEQ multiplex PCR; TCRdb's copy has only in-frame clones and leaves some out. This table holds 50,000 to 60,000 clones, 90% to 95% found once. Regarding this clone: Its antigen is currently unknown.

CDR1 LGHNA and CDR2 YNFKEQ come from the germline V gene. V lost 4 bases and J lost 7, with 17 bases in between. The CDR3 spans 15 residues. Points from the study as a whole: Both blood CD4+ and CD8+ T cells showed clonal growth by week 6 at 0.1 to 3.0 mg/kg.

The specimen was CD4+ or CD8+ T cells sorted from blood, collected in a trial of the OX40 agonist ivuxolimab. The origin of this receptor is an adult with an advanced solid tumor such as melanoma, head and neck, liver or kidney cancer. The genes are TRBV4-2 and TRBJ2-1; a weak D match, TRBD2 (6 bases). This chain's CDR3 is CASSPRETSRNEQFF. CDR3 in DNA: TGTGCCAGCAGCCCTCGGGAGACTAGTCGGAATGAGCAGTTCTTC.